These 17 T cell receptor beta chains were all obtained from the same sample, sequenced in a study of blood T cell repertoires in COVID-19 (TCRdb year 2020). Library creation used the immunoSEQ multiplex PCR assay. In TCRdb, the immuneACCESS table is reduced to in-frame sequences with V and J assigned. These tables do not hold every clone; where another copy was compared, an unresolved V gene accounts for under half, and the others remain unexplained. Counted in this sample were just under 350,000 clones; under 95% of them appeared once. About 3.5% of the sample goes to the ten largest clones. Specimen: peripheral blood. The receptors here all came from a woman younger than 35 who had recovered from COVID-19.

V and J are TRBV4-1 and TRBJ2-4, with D unresolved. This CDR3 comprises 14 residues. V lost 2 bases to trimming and J lost 0 bases, with 5 bases between them. Germline V gene sequence: CDR1 MGHRA, CDR2 YSYEKL. CDR3 protein: CASSQPGAKNIQYF. The CDR3 nucleotides are TGCGCCAGCAGCCAACCCGGAGCCAAAAACATTCAGTACTTC.

The chain recombines TRBV28 with TRBJ2-7; 8 nucleotides align to TRBD1. Germline trimming cut 5 bases from V and 0 bases from J; bases unmatched to any gene: 6. CDR3 length: 15 amino acids. Germline V gene sequence: CDR1 MDHEN, CDR2 SYDVKM. This CDR3 is CASSPGTGLSYEQYV. The CDR3 DNA follows: TGTGCCAGCAGTCCCGGGACAGGCCTCTCCTACGAGCAGTACGTC.

The V call is TRBV7-2, the J call TRBJ1-5; 7 bases map to TRBD1. Germline V gene sequence: CDR1 SGHTA, CDR2 FQGNSA. The CDR3 has 16 residues. V dropped 1 base and J dropped 2; count of bases not matched to a gene: 5. This CDR3 reads CASSLGGGPGNQPQHF. CDR3 in DNA: TGTGCCAGCAGCTTAGGAGGGGGCCCTGGCAATCAGCCCCAGCATTTT.

The chain couples TRBV30 to TRBJ2-1; 7 bases match TRBD2. The V gene's germline CDR1 is GTSNPN and CDR2 SVGIG (reference sequence). The CDR3 loop spans 16 amino acids. V gave up 5 bases and J gave up 1 base; unmatched junction bases: 11. The CDR3 DNA follows: TGTGCCTGGGTTGGCGGGGGTTTGGATTCCTACAATGAGCAGTTCTTC. Its translation is CAWVGGGLDSYNEQFF.

CDR3 nucleotide sequence: TGTGCCAGCAGTGGGGCGGGAGGGCGTGGTGGGGAGCAGTACGTC. Translating gives CASSGAGGRGGEQYV. The chain uses TRBV2 and TRBJ2-7, with 9 bases that match TRBD2. The CDR3 extends over 15 amino acids. The ends lost 4 bases at V and 7 bases at J; junction bases unmatched: 11. The germline V gene encodes CDR1 SNHLY and CDR2 FYNNEI.

This clone was seen a handful of times. The chain carries TRBV28 and TRBJ2-2; D ambiguous. Trimming shortened V by 5 bases and J by 1 base, and 8 bases separated the two germline ends. The CDR3 covers 14 residues. The germline CDR1 and CDR2 sequences are MDHEN and SYDVKM. DNA for the CDR3: TGTGCCAGCAGTCCCTATCTGAACACCGGGGAGCTGTTTTTT. It is translated as CASSPYLNTGELFF.

The chain joins TRBV12-5 to TRBJ1-4; 9 nucleotides line up with TRBD1. CDR3 length: 15 amino acids. CDR1 LGHNT and CDR2 FRNRAP come from the germline V gene. V lost 6 bases to trimming and J lost 4 bases; unmatched junction nucleotides: 6. CDR3 bases: TGTGCTAGTGGCCGCAGGACAGGGGATAATGAAAAACTGTTTTTT. Translating it yields CASGRRTGDNEKLFF.

The CDR3 sequence: CASSFERGDNEQFF. DNA for the CDR3: TGTGCCAGCAGCTTCGAGAGAGGTGACAATGAGCAGTTCTTC. The chain combines TRBV11-2 with TRBJ2-1; D is uncertain. The V and J ends lost 3 bases and 5 bases respectively, with 11 bases between them. The CDR3 consists of 14 residues. Germline V gene data show CDR1 as SGHAT and CDR2 as FQNNGV.

The chain combines TRBV5-1 with TRBJ1-1, with 9 bases lining up with TRBD1. The CDR3 loop spans 16 amino acids. V shed 5 bases, J shed 0 bases, and the junction held 8 bases outside the gene matches. Looked up from germline, CDR1 is SGHRS and CDR2 is YFSETQ. The DNA of the CDR3 is TGCGCCAGCAGATCCGGGACAGGGCCCATGAACACTGAAGCTTTCTTT. It is translated as CASRSGTGPMNTEAFF. The variable domain in full, with the rest retrieved from reference TRBV5-1 and TRBJ1-1, is KAGVTQTPRYLIKTRGQQVTLSCSPISGHRSVSWYQQTPGQGLQFLFEYFSETQRNKGNFPGRFSGRQFSNSRSEMNVSTLELGDSALYLCASRSGTGPMNTEAFFGQGTRLTVV.

This chain uses TRBV10-3 with TRBJ2-3; D is ambiguous. The CDR3 covers 16 residues. V was shortened by 0 bases and J by 4 bases, with 14 bases between the two germline ends. Germline CDR1 reads ENHRY; CDR2 reads SYGVKD. The CDR3 protein is CAISESSGPGPDTQYF. The CDR3, as DNA: TGTGCCATCAGTGAGTCGAGTGGGCCTGGCCCAGATACGCAGTATTTT.

This clone was observed once. The genes are TRBV28 and TRBJ2-1; D is undetermined. V lost 5 bases and J 6 bases, leaving 14 bases between the germline ends. This CDR3 comprises 14 residues. CDR1 and CDR2 from the germline V gene are MDHEN and SYDVKM. CDR3 loop: CASSSTGSRNEQFF. CDR3 nucleotides: TGTGCCAGCAGTAGTACCGGGTCCCGCAATGAGCAGTTCTTC. Combining the CDR3 with reference TRBV28 and TRBJ2-1 gives the whole variable domain DVKVTQSSRYLVKRTGEKVFLECVQDMDHENMFWYRQDPGLGLRLIYFSYDVKMKEKGDIPEGYSVSREKKERFSLILESASTNQTSMYLCASSSTGSRNEQFFGPGTRLTVL.

The gene calls are TRBV11-2 and TRBJ1-1; D gene uncertain. The V end was cut by 0 bases, the J end by 1 base, with 9 bases between. The germline CDR1 and CDR2 sequences are SGHAT and FQNNGV. The CDR3 has 15 amino acids. CDR3 in amino acids: CASSLERAQNTEAFF. DNA of the CDR3: TGTGCCAGCAGCTTAGAGAGGGCTCAGAACACTGAAGCTTTCTTT.

Written as DNA, the CDR3 is TGCGCCAGCAGCCAAGACAGGGGAGTCGGCACAGATACGCAGTATTTT. This encodes CASSQDRGVGTDTQYF. V gene TRBV4-3 combines with J gene TRBJ2-3; TRBD1 might be the D (6 bases). V was cut by 0 bases and J by 1 base, with 11 bases left in between. The CDR3 spans 16 residues. Germline loops: CDR1 LGHNA, CDR2 YSLEER.

V usage is TRBV7-2 and J usage is TRBJ2-2; no definite D call. The CDR3 runs 12 residues. From germline, CDR1 is SGHTA and CDR2 FQGNSA. Between the trimmed V and J ends, which lost 1 base and 7 bases, there was a span of 4 bases. CDR3 sequence (DNA): TGTGCCAGCAGCTTAGTTCACGGGGAGCTGTTTTTT. This codes for CASSLVHGELFF.

The count of this clone is one. The gene calls are TRBV12-5 and TRBJ2-1, with a tentative D call TRBD1 (6 bases). This CDR3 region has 16 residues. Germline assignment: CDR1 LGHNT and CDR2 FRNRAP. Trimming cost V 4 bases and J 5 bases, with 18 bases left between them. CDR3 nucleotide sequence: TGTGCTAGTGGTTGGCTCGTGGGGGCGGGTAACAATGAGCAGTTCTTC. This sequence encodes CASGWLVGAGNNEQFF.

This chain uses TRBV7-2 with TRBJ2-1; possible D gene TRBD1, 6 bases. This CDR3 is built from 12 residues. In germline, CDR1 is SGHTA, CDR2 FQGNSA. V lost 10 bases and J lost 3, with 10 bases in between. The CDR3 loop is CATRTDYNEQFF. The CDR3 DNA sequence: TGTGCCACCCGGACAGACTACAATGAGCAGTTCTTC.

The V and J genes are TRBV5-6 and TRBJ2-1; perhaps TRBD2 as D (6 bases). Germline lookup yields CDR1 SGHDT and CDR2 YYEEEE. V was pared by 4 bases and J by 4 bases, with 18 bases between. The CDR3 totals 16 residues. The CDR3 DNA follows: TGTGCCAGCAGCCCCCTATACGGGGGTAGTTACAATGAGCAGTTCTTC. This encodes CASSPLYGGSYNEQFF.